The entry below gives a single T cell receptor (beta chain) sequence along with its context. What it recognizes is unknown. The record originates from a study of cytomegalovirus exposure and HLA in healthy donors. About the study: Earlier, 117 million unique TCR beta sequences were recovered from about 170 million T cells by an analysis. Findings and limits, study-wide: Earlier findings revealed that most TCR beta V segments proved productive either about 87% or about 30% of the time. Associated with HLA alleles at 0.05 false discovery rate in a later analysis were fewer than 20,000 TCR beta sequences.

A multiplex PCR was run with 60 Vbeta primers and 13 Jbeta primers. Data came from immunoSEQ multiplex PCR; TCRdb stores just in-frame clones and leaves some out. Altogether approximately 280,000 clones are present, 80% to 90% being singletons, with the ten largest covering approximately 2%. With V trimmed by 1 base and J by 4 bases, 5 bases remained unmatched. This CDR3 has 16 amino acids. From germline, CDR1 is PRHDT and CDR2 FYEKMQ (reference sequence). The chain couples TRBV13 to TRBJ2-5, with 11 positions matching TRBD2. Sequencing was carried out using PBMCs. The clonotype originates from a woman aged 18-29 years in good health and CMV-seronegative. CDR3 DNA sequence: TGTGCCAGCAGCTTAGATAGCGGGGGGGCTGGAGAGACCCAGTACTTC. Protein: CASSLDSGGAGETQYF. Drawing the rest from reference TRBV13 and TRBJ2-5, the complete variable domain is AAGVIQSPRHLIKEKRETATLKCYPIPRHDTVYWYQQGPGQDPQFLISFYEKMQSDKGSIPDRFSAQQFSDYHSELNMSSLELGDSALYFCASSLDSGGAGETQYFGPGTRLLVL.